The following is a T cell receptor (beta chain) sequence with its context. The record originates from a study of radiation and T cells in renal cell carcinoma. Germline loops: CDR1 SGHTA, CDR2 FQGTGA. This CDR3 contains 15 residues. Trimming stripped 5 bases from V and 1 base from J, with 14 bases between. TCRdb keeps only in-frame clones here, not all; method: immunoSEQ multiplex PCR. Altogether roughly 14,000 clones are present, about three fifths being singletons, with the ten largest covering about 16%. Described treatment: treatment-naive control, cytoreductive nephrectomy. The chain employs TRBV7-3 and TRBJ1-1; D is perhaps TRBD1 (5 bases). This specimen consisted of tumor tissue, obtained from a patient whose treatment was nephrectomy without radiotherapy. The TCR was taken from a man between 60 and 75 years old with renal cell carcinoma. CDR3 bases: TGTGCCAGCAGCCCACAAGCAGGGCCGAACACTGAAGCTTTCTTT. This codes for CASSPQAGPNTEAFF.